These 4 T cell receptor beta chains share one sample of origin, sequenced in a study of CD8 T cells in Susac syndrome. Reverse transcription of about 0.45 to 1 ug RNA used random hexamers. TCRdb itself ran the immunoSEQ multiplex PCR reads through MiXCR, one entry per CDR3 protein. The sample lists 200,000 or so distinct CDR3 sequences, 90% to 95% occurring once. Sequenced material: CD4+ T cells from PBMCs. The receptors were sampled from a human donor with multiple sclerosis.

This clonotype has a single count. The chain carries TRBV3-1 and TRBJ2-1; 11 nucleotides match TRBD1. The germline gives CDR1 LGHDT, CDR2 YNNKEL (reference sequence). The CDR3 sequence is 17 residues long. V lost 4 bases, J lost 5 bases, and 10 bases stayed unmatched. The CDR3 coding sequence is TGTGCCAGCAGCCCCCGGAGAGGGACAGGGGGACACAATGAGCAGTTCTTC. Protein sequence: CASSPRRGTGGHNEQFF.

The chain is built from TRBV3-1 and TRBJ1-2, with a tentative D call TRBD1 (5 bases). Germline-derived CDR1 and CDR2 are LGHDT and YNNKEL (reference sequence). V was pared by 1 base and J by 4 bases, with 22 bases between. CDR3 length: 18 amino acids. The CDR3 nucleotides are TGTGCCAGCAGCCAAGGTCCTACAGGTCCTGCGACCCGCTATGGCTACACCTTC. Translating gives CASSQGPTGPATRYGYTF. Together with reference TRBV3-1 and TRBJ1-2, the CDR3 gives the full variable domain: DTAVSQTPKYLVTQMGNDKSIKCEQNLGHDTMYWYKQDSKKFLKIMFSYNNKELIINETVPNRFSPKSPDKAHLNLHINSLELGDSAVYFCASSQGPTGPATRYGYTFGSGTRLTVV.

The rearrangement links TRBV10-2 to TRBJ1-2, with a weak D call TRBD1 (5 bases). The germline V gene encodes CDR1 WSHSY and CDR2 SAAADI. Trimming took off 7 bases at V and 8 bases at J, with 20 bases between the two ends. There are 14 residues in the CDR3. This CDR3 reads CASTLKGLDGGYTF. The CDR3 DNA sequence: TGCGCCAGCACCTTAAAGGGGCTGGACGGGGGCTACACCTTC.

The gene calls are TRBV27 and TRBJ2-1; 7 bases agree with TRBD1. V lost 1 base and J lost 10; bases outside the gene matches: 7. The germline V gene encodes CDR1 MNHEY and CDR2 SMNVEV (reference sequence). This CDR3 has 14 residues. The CDR3 region has the DNA TGTGCCAGCAGTTTATTCACAGGGGAGAACGAGCAGTTCTTC. The encoded protein is CASSLFTGENEQFF.